This entry describes one T cell receptor beta chain. As yet, its antigen is unknown. Profiling relied on immunoSEQ multiplex PCR, and the TCRdb table lists in-frame clones only, not all of them. The repertoire holds 110,000 or so clones, with about 88% as singletons. The sample belongs to a study of cytomegalovirus exposure and HLA in healthy donors. The overall study: The roughly 110 validation repertoires matched the roughly 700 first-cohort repertoires in platform, a later analysis reported. Findings and caveats of the study: The study found most TCR sequences rare, yet found some public TCRs in many donors.

Germline V CDR1 and CDR2: SNHLY, FYNNEI. The CDR3 contains 15 residues. J gave up 2 bases and V 1 base, and 5 bases lay outside the gene matches. Specimen: PBMCs. This TCR was sampled from a woman younger than 30 in good health and CMV-seropositive. The rearrangement joins TRBV2 to TRBJ2-7; 7 bases agree with TRBD2. CDR3 sequence: CASSEVRGTTYEQYF. For the CDR3, the DNA is TGTGCCAGCAGTGAAGTCCGGGGGACTACCTACGAGCAGTACTTC.